This T cell receptor beta chain is from a study of quantifying T cell responses using KT2 cells. Study overall: TCR alpha and beta constant-region primers primed reverse transcription of RNA.

Between the trimmed V and J ends, which lost 2 bases and 2 bases, there was a span of 10 bases. In germline, CDR1 is SGHRS, CDR2 YFSETQ. The CDR3 is 15 residues long. Each cDNA got a UMI-containing oligo ligated at its 3' end. An equimolar mix of RC1.1 and RC1.2 primed the beta chain across TRBC1 and TRBC2. One entry per CDR3 protein, called by TCRdb with MiXCR from the UMI-ligation and nested PCR reads. The table shows 42,000 or so distinct CDR3 sequences, with about 15% occurring only once. This clonotype has more than one count but fewer than ten. The chain uses TRBV5-1 and TRBJ2-2; TRBD1 is a possible D gene (6 bases). This clonotype was obtained from a human donor. Sequencing was performed on PBMCs spiked with cells of the T cell clone KT2. CDR3 residues: CASSFLQGNTGELFF. DNA for the CDR3: TGCGCCAGCAGCTTCTTACAGGGAAACACCGGGGAGCTGTTTTTT.